A single sample is the source of the 16 T cell receptor beta chains below, sequenced in a study of T-cell reconstitution after alpha-beta-depleted transplantation in children. Researchers prepared the TCRbeta library using unique molecular identifiers, the study reports. TCRdb re-analysed the PCR reads in MiXCR, keeping a single row per CDR3 protein. The data contain 700,000 or so distinct CDR3 sequences, around 13% of them singletons. This specimen was PBMCs, taken before TCRalphabeta/CD19-depleted stem cell transplant. The receptors stem from a girl under 10 years old with congenital amegakaryocytic thrombocytopenia, due to receive a stem cell transplant.

The chain recombines TRBV15 with TRBJ2-2; D possibly corresponds to TRBD2 (5 bases). In germline, CDR1 is LNHNV, CDR2 YYDKDF (reference sequence). Trimming shortened V by 1 base and J by 2 bases, and 20 bases separated the two germline ends. The CDR3 runs to 19 residues. In DNA, the CDR3 is TGTGCCACCAGCAGAGTAACTTCCGCCCGGAGCGGAAACACCGGGGAGCTGTTTTTT. Translation: CATSRVTSARSGNTGELFF.

This clonotype came up many times. The chain has TRBV20-1 and TRBJ2-7; 8 bases agree with TRBD2. Germline CDR1 reads DFQATT; CDR2 reads SNEGSKA (reference sequence). Losses at the gene ends were 6 bases for V and 1 base for J; bases not matched to a gene: 11. This CDR3 has 15 amino acids. In DNA, the CDR3 is TGCAGTGCCCCGCTCGGCGGGAGGACTTCCTACGAGCAGTACTTC. Its protein is CSAPLGGRTSYEQYF.

On this clonotype itself: It may be a read error: a sequence one base away is much more abundant. This chain links TRBV5-1 with TRBJ2-5; a possible D gene is TRBD2 (5 bases). The CDR3 extends over 13 amino acids. The ends were cut back, 2 bases at V and 3 bases at J, with 8 bases in the middle. CDR1 and CDR2 (germline): SGHRS, YFSETQ. The CDR3 loop is CASSFGVEETQYF. For the CDR3, the DNA is TGCGCCAGCAGCTTCGGGGTTGAAGAGACCCAGTACTTC.

This clonotype was observed many times. The chain employs TRBV12-3 or TRBV12-4 and TRBJ1-5, with a tentative D call TRBD1 (5 bases). The CDR3 sequence is 15 residues long. V shed 3 bases and J shed 1 base, with 10 bases lying between them. CDR3 residues: CASSLGRLSNQPQHF. As DNA, the CDR3 is TGTGCCAGCAGTTTGGGACGGTTAAGCAATCAGCCCCAGCATTTT.

This clonotype was counted at least ten times. V usage is TRBV7-6 and J usage is TRBJ2-1, with a tentative D call TRBD2 (6 bases). V lost 5 bases to trimming and J lost 0 bases, with 20 bases between them. The V gene's germline CDR1 is SGHVS and CDR2 FNYEAQ. The CDR3 contains 18 residues. DNA for the CDR3: TGTGCCAGCAGCCCAGTGGGTCAGCGGAGGGGCTCCTACAATGAGCAGTTCTTC. As protein: CASSPVGQRRGSYNEQFF.

V and J are TRBV28 and TRBJ2-3; 12 positions agree with TRBD2. Looked up from germline, CDR1 is MDHEN and CDR2 is SYDVKM. This CDR3 contains 13 residues. The trim removed 6 bases at V and 7 bases at J, leaving 2 bases unmatched. Here the CDR3 reads CASRTSGSHTQYF. The CDR3 DNA follows: TGTGCCAGCAGGACTAGCGGGAGTCATACGCAGTATTTT.

This clonotype came up many times. The rearrangement links TRBV19 to TRBJ1-1; D is uncertain. Between the trimmed V and J ends, which lost 4 bases and 4 bases, there was a span of 10 bases. CDR3 length: 13 amino acids. Germline V lookup: CDR1 LNHDA, CDR2 SQIVND (reference sequence). CDR3 in DNA: TGTGCCAGTAGTACCACGGGTCCCACTGAAGCTTTCTTT. It encodes CASSTTGPTEAFF.

Concerning this clonotype itself: This sequence may be a read error, since a much larger clone differs from it by one base. The chain couples TRBV12-3 or TRBV12-4 to TRBJ2-1; TRBD2 agrees at 10 bases. V gave up 7 bases and J gave up 6 bases; unmatched junction bases: 9. The CDR3 length is 15 residues. The CDR3 sequence: CASNFSASGSNEQFF. As DNA, the CDR3 is TGTGCCAGCAATTTCTCGGCTAGCGGGAGCAATGAGCAGTTCTTC.

On this clonotype itself: A much bigger clone sits one base away, suggesting this may be a read error. V gene TRBV20-1 combines with J gene TRBJ1-2; D gene uncertain. The germline gives CDR1 DFQATT, CDR2 SNEGSKA (reference sequence). The CDR3 totals 14 residues. CDR3 nucleotides: TGCAGTGCTAGAGTCGACACCATCAACTATGGCTACAGCTTC. Translation: CSARVDTINYGYSF.

This clonotype was seen at least ten times. This chain connects TRBV28 to TRBJ2-7, with TRBD2 matching over 7 bases. The germline gives CDR1 MDHEN, CDR2 SYDVKM. J gave up 1 base and V 1 base, and 22 bases lay outside the gene matches. This CDR3 comprises 21 residues. The CDR3 sequence: CASSLSNFPLADKLNSYEQYF. CDR3 nucleotide sequence: TGTGCCAGCAGTTTATCGAATTTTCCGCTAGCGGACAAATTGAATTCCTACGAGCAGTACTTC.

This clonotype was seen only once. The chain joins TRBV12-3 or TRBV12-4 to TRBJ2-1; 10 positions agree with TRBD2. V trimming: 6 bases; J trimming: 9 bases; junction bases outside the gene matches: 8. The CDR3 runs to 14 residues. CDR3 nucleotides: TGTGCCAGCAGCGTCGGGACTAGCGTCGGTGAGCAGTTCTTC. It codes for CASSVGTSVGEQFF.

This clonotype was recorded many times. The chain is built from TRBV20-1 and TRBJ1-6; D uncertain. CDR1 and CDR2 from the germline V gene are DFQATT and SNEGSKA (reference sequence). The germline V and J ends were trimmed by 6 bases and 0 bases, with 12 bases remaining between them. This CDR3 comprises 15 residues. The CDR3 DNA follows: TGCAGTGCCCCGACGGTCAGCTCCTATAATTCACCCCTCCACTTT. This gives the protein CSAPTVSSYNSPLHF.

This clonotype occurred many times. V usage is TRBV5-6 and J usage is TRBJ1-5; D not certain. The germline CDR1 and CDR2 sequences are SGHDT and YYEEEE. CDR3 size: 16 residues. V was trimmed by 1 base and J by 0 bases, leaving 11 bases between them. The CDR3 sequence is CASSLRAGYSNQPQHF. In nucleotides, the CDR3 is TGTGCCAGCAGCTTGAGGGCGGGGTATAGCAATCAGCCCCAGCATTTT.

This clonotype was seen only a few times. V is TRBV7-2 and J is TRBJ2-7; 8 positions agree with TRBD2. V dropped 6 bases and J dropped 0; count of bases not matched to a gene: 7. Germline loops: CDR1 SGHTA, CDR2 FQGNSA. This CDR3 region has 15 residues. Written as DNA, the CDR3 is TGTGCCAGCAGGCCAGGCGGGACTAGCTCCTACGAGCAGTACTTC. Its translation: CASRPGGTSSYEQYF.

The sample holds a few counts of this clonotype. The chain links TRBV2 to TRBJ1-3; 7 bases align to TRBD1. The V and J ends lost 3 bases and 9 bases, in that order; junction bases with no gene match: 8. This CDR3 comprises 14 residues. Germline lookup yields CDR1 SNHLY and CDR2 FYNNEI. CDR3 DNA: TGTGCCAGCAGTGAGGACAGGAGGCATATCACCATATATTTT. It encodes CASSEDRRHITIYF.

The V call is TRBV20-1, the J call TRBJ2-1; the D gene could be TRBD1 or TRBD2 (5 bases each). The CDR3 runs to 15 residues. Trimming removed 3 bases at V and 0 bases at J, with 12 bases between. In germline, CDR1 is DFQATT, CDR2 SNEGSKA (reference sequence). The CDR3 loop reads CSASISGLSYNEQFF. Written as DNA, the CDR3 is TGCAGTGCTAGCATATCGGGGCTCTCCTACAATGAGCAGTTCTTC.